Presented here are 24 T cell receptor beta chains from one specimen sequenced in a study of T cells in Graves' hyperthyroidism and ophthalmopathy. RNA transcripts gave rise to amplified TCR beta CDR3 regions. A first-round RT-PCR of the TCR CDR3 used the HTBI primer set. TCRdb reanalysed the multiplex PCR reads using MiXCR and keeps one entry per CDR3 protein. The profile shows 550,000 to 850,000 distinct CDR3 sequences, approximately 18% of them singletons. The sequenced sample was blood. All receptors come from a woman between 45 and 60 years old with Graves' hyperthyroidism that later progressed to Graves' ophthalmopathy.

The rearrangement links TRBV30 to TRBJ1-2; 8 nucleotides line up with TRBD1. The CDR3 runs to 12 residues. V lost 1 base and J lost 8; bases outside the gene matches: 3. The germline V gene has CDR1 GTSNPN and CDR2 SVGIG (reference sequence). CDR3 loop: CAWSATGEGYTF. CDR3 bases: TGTGCCTGGAGTGCGACAGGGGAGGGCTACACCTTC.

The chain uses TRBV20-1 and TRBJ1-1; perhaps TRBD1 as D (5 bases). Germline V CDR1 and CDR2: DFQATT, SNEGSKA (reference sequence). This CDR3 is built from 11 residues. The chain's CDR3 is CRAAAGSEAFF. CDR3 nucleotide sequence: TGCAGAGCCGCTGCAGGGAGTGAAGCTTTCTTT.

Ten or more counts support this clonotype. The chain has TRBV5-1 and TRBJ1-1; D is perhaps TRBD1 (6 bases). The CDR3 has 13 residues. V was trimmed by 0 bases and J by 8 bases, leaving 11 bases between them. The germline V gene has CDR1 SGHRS and CDR2 YFSETQ. The CDR3 DNA is TGCGCCAGCAGCTTGGACAGGGCGGTAGAAGCTTTCTTT. Protein product: CASSLDRAVEAFF.

The V call is TRBV9, the J call TRBJ2-7; 9 nucleotides match TRBD1. Trimming took 3 bases from V and 3 from J; bases not matched to a gene: 16. CDR1 and CDR2 (germline): SGDLS, YYNGEE. CDR3 length: 18 amino acids. The CDR3 DNA is TGTGCCAGCAGCGCATCTCCCGGGCCGGGACAGGGAAACTACGAGCAGTACTTC. It encodes CASSASPGPGQGNYEQYF.

This clonotype was recorded many times. The rearrangement links TRBV7-9 to TRBJ2-1, with TRBD2 identical over 10 bases. This CDR3 region has 14 residues. CDR1 and CDR2 from the germline V gene are SEHNR and FQNEAQ (reference sequence). V gave up 6 bases and J gave up 3 bases; unmatched junction bases: 2. The CDR3 coding sequence is TGTGCCAGCAGGCCTAGCGGGGGCTACAATGAGCAGTTCTTC. Its translation: CASRPSGGYNEQFF.

V is TRBV7-2 and J is TRBJ1-1; D is perhaps TRBD1 (5 bases). The germline V gene has CDR1 SGHTA and CDR2 FQGNSA. Trimming cost V 5 bases and J 7 bases, with 14 bases left between them. The CDR3 runs to 13 residues. This CDR3 reads CASSVSRGREAFF. The CDR3, as DNA: TGTGCCAGCAGCGTATCCCGGGGACGTGAAGCTTTCTTT.

A few counts support this clonotype. This rearrangement joins TRBV4-1 to TRBJ2-5; 9 bases fit TRBD1. The CDR3 loop spans 17 amino acids. V was pared by 4 bases and J by 2 bases, with 11 bases of the junction left unmatched. Germline CDR1 is MGHRA and CDR2 is YSYEKL. For the CDR3, the DNA is TGCGCCAGCAGCCGCCCGACAGGGGGTGGTCCACAAGAGACCCAGTACTTC. Protein sequence: CASSRPTGGGPQETQYF.

This clonotype was observed a handful of times. In DNA form, the CDR3 reads TGTGCCAGTACCTCGAGCTCCTACGAGCAGTACTTC. This translates into CASTSSSYEQYF. The genes are TRBV19 and TRBJ2-7; no clear D. V was trimmed by 7 bases and J by 0 bases, leaving 7 bases between them. CDR3 length equals 12 residues. In germline, CDR1 is LNHDA, CDR2 SQIVND (reference sequence).

This clonotype was counted a few times. The chain links TRBV7-2 to TRBJ2-5; no firm D call. Germline CDR1 and CDR2: SGHTA and FQGNSA. CDR3 length equals 13 residues. The ends were cut back, 5 bases at V and 5 bases at J, with 12 bases in the middle. The DNA of the CDR3 is TGTGCCAGCAGCGGGGAAACGTGGGAGACCCAGTACTTC. This translates into CASSGETWETQYF.

This clonotype was seen only once. A clone one base away is much larger, so this may be a read error. This chain connects TRBV6-2 or TRBV6-3 to TRBJ1-5, with 7 bases matching TRBD1. Germline loops: CDR1 MNHEY, CDR2 SVGEGT. The CDR3 runs to 15 residues. V was clipped by 10 bases and J by 6 bases; unmatched bases: 15. Written as DNA, the CDR3 is TGTGCCACACCGACAGGGATGGGGCTTATTCAGCCCCAGCATTTT. Its protein is CATPTGMGLIQPQHF.

This clonotype was counted between two and nine times. The V and J genes are TRBV18 and TRBJ2-1; TRBD2 matches 12 bases. Germline values: CDR1 KGHSH, CDR2 LQKENI. The V gene end was trimmed by 1 base and the J gene end by 4 bases; junction bases not matched to a gene: 2. The CDR3 spans 16 residues. The CDR3 is CASSPLLAGGYNEQFF. Here the CDR3 DNA reads TGTGCCAGCTCACCACTACTAGCGGGGGGTTACAATGAGCAGTTCTTC.

V usage is TRBV4-1 and J usage is TRBJ2-1; 10 positions agree with TRBD2. With V trimmed by 3 bases and J by 4 bases, 9 bases remained unmatched. The CDR3 consists of 17 residues. The germline V gene encodes CDR1 MGHRA and CDR2 YSYEKL. CDR3 amino acids: CASSQALAGGIYNEQFF. The CDR3 DNA sequence: TGCGCCAGCAGCCAGGCTTTAGCGGGGGGCATATACAATGAGCAGTTCTTC.

The J gene is TRBJ1-1, the V gene TRBV9, with 8 bases fitting TRBD1. The V segment lost 2 bases and the J segment 4 bases; nucleotides outside the gene matches: 7. There are 15 residues in the CDR3. The germline gives CDR1 SGDLS, CDR2 YYNGEE. CDR3 bases: TGTGCCAGCAGCGTTTTCCAGGGGGCCAGCACTGAAGCTTTCTTT. Translation gives CASSVFQGASTEAFF.

This clonotype was observed a few times. The V and J genes are TRBV4-1 and TRBJ2-1; 9 nucleotides agree with TRBD2. The CDR3 is 16 amino acids. The V and J ends lost 1 base and 2 bases, in that order; junction bases with no gene match: 3. The germline gives CDR1 MGHRA, CDR2 YSYEKL. DNA for the CDR3: TGCGCCAGCAGCCAAGTGGGCGGGGGGGCCTACAATGAGCAGTTCTTC. Protein sequence: CASSQVGGGAYNEQFF.

This clonotype was picked up many times. This chain uses TRBV3-1 with TRBJ2-2; TRBD2 matches 8 bases. This CDR3 contains 18 residues. Germline V gene sequence: CDR1 LGHDT, CDR2 YNNKEL (reference sequence). J lost 5 bases, V lost 0 bases, and 11 bases had no gene match. The CDR3 nucleotides read TGTGCCAGCAGCCAAGAAGGGAGAGCGGGGGTACGAACCGGGGAGCTGTTTTTT. It specifies CASSQEGRAGVRTGELFF.

CDR3 region: CASSIPAGMAFF. The CDR3 DNA reads as TGTGCCAGTAGTATACCGGCAGGGATGGCTTTCTTT. The genes are TRBV19 and TRBJ1-1; tentative D call: TRBD1 (5 bases). Per germline, CDR1 LNHDA and CDR2 SQIVND (reference sequence). V gave up 2 bases and J gave up 11 bases, with 12 bases separating them. This CDR3 region has 12 residues.

The chain links TRBV2 to TRBJ1-4; the D gene is possibly TRBD1 (6 bases). The CDR3 runs to 15 residues. Trimming took off 5 bases at V and 7 bases at J, with 17 bases between the two ends. Germline assignment: CDR1 SNHLY and CDR2 FYNNEI. The CDR3 sequence is CASSLSGGGSEKLFF. As DNA, the CDR3 is TGTGCCAGCAGTCTATCCGGGGGCGGAAGTGAAAAACTGTTTTTT.

This clonotype was seen at least ten times. The J gene is TRBJ1-5, the V gene TRBV2; 7 nucleotides agree with TRBD1. V gave up 7 bases and J gave up 6 bases; unmatched junction bases: 18. This CDR3 spans 17 amino acids. Germline lookup yields CDR1 SNHLY and CDR2 FYNNEI. Here the CDR3 DNA reads TGTGCCAGCAATGAGAGCCCCTTGACAGGGCCCAGTCAGCCCCAGCATTTT. Its protein product is CASNESPLTGPSQPQHF.

The genes are TRBV6-1 and TRBJ2-7, with 8 bases lining up with TRBD1. J gave up 9 bases and V 8 bases, and 9 bases lay outside the gene matches. This CDR3 is built from 12 residues. Germline V gene sequence: CDR1 MNHNS, CDR2 SASEGT. The CDR3: CASGSSGGRQYF. The CDR3 coding sequence is TGTGCCAGCGGATCCTCAGGGGGCAGGCAGTACTTC.

This clonotype appeared many times. This chain uses TRBV20-1 with TRBJ2-3; TRBD2 aligns across 13 bases. Germline assignment: CDR1 DFQATT and CDR2 SNEGSKA (reference sequence). V was clipped by 1 base and J by 0 bases; unmatched bases: 4. This CDR3 contains 17 residues. CDR3 bases: TGCAGTGCTAGAGGGACTAGCGGGGGAGACAGCACAGATACGCAGTATTTT. Its protein is CSARGTSGGDSTDTQYF.

The table lists this clonotype with many counts. The rearrangement joins TRBV20-1 to TRBJ1-1; D perhaps matches TRBD1 (5 bases). Germline assignment: CDR1 DFQATT and CDR2 SNEGSKA (reference sequence). This CDR3 has 14 residues. V lost 3 bases and J 1 base, leaving 12 bases between the germline ends. Here the CDR3 DNA reads TGCAGTGCTAGTAGGGTCAGGGCGAACACTGAAGCTTTCTTT. It yields the protein CSASRVRANTEAFF.

This clonotype was recorded a few times. V gene TRBV9 combines with J gene TRBJ1-1; weak D call: TRBD1 (5 bases). The V gene's germline CDR1 is SGDLS and CDR2 YYNGEE. Trimming took 2 bases from V and 6 from J, leaving 14 bases between them. CDR3 length: 14 amino acids. This chain's CDR3 is CASSVRDSGPEAFF. CDR3 sequence (DNA): TGTGCCAGCAGCGTCAGAGATTCAGGGCCTGAAGCTTTCTTT.

V gene TRBV6-1 combines with J gene TRBJ1-5, with a tentative D call TRBD1 (5 bases). The CDR3 spans 15 residues. The V gene's germline CDR1 is MNHNS and CDR2 SASEGT. Trimming removed 2 bases from V and 2 bases from J, with 10 bases in between. DNA for the CDR3: TGTGCCAGCAGTGAAATGGGGGTTGGCAATCAGCCCCAGCATTTT. Residues: CASSEMGVGNQPQHF.

The table lists this clonotype with many counts. The chain's CDR3 is CASTSGIMNTEAFF. The CDR3 nucleotides are TGTGCCAGCACCTCAGGGATTATGAACACTGAAGCTTTCTTT. The rearrangement uses TRBV6-2 or TRBV6-3 and TRBJ1-1, with D tentatively TRBD1 (5 bases). This CDR3 spans 14 amino acids. The V end was cut by 7 bases, the J end by 0 bases, with 12 bases between. From germline, CDR1 is MNHEY and CDR2 SVGEGT.